These 11 T cell receptor beta chains were sequenced from one sample in a study of blood T cell repertoires in COVID-19. The protocol was immunoSEQ multiplex PCR, while the TCRdb copy is restricted to in-frame clones and leaves out a portion. The sample lists 260,000 or so clones, 86% seen once, with roughly 15% in the top ten. Sequencing used PBMCs or T cells enriched from blood (not recorded which). The receptors here all came from a man younger than 35 who had recovered from COVID-19.

V is TRBV15 and J is TRBJ2-3; 9 bases map to TRBD2. This CDR3 contains 17 residues. After removal of 3 bases from V and 2 bases from J, the junction contained 9 bases not matched to a gene. The germline CDR1 and CDR2 sequences are LNHNV and YYDKDF (reference sequence). CDR3 coding DNA: TGTGCCACCAGCAGGGTCAGAGTAGCGGGGGACACAGATACGCAGTATTTT. As protein: CATSRVRVAGDTDTQYF.

The chain recombines TRBV3-1 (or the pseudogene TRBV3-2) with TRBJ2-5; no definite D call. Trimming removed 4 bases from V and 4 bases from J, with 10 bases in between. This CDR3 spans 13 amino acids. The germline V gene has CDR1 LGHDT and CDR2 YNNKEL (reference sequence). The CDR3 DNA sequence: TGTGCCAGCAGCCCGAACTCGGGAGAGACCCAGTACTTC. Amino acids: CASSPNSGETQYF.

V usage is TRBV2 and J usage is TRBJ2-5; TRBD2 aligns across 7 bases. V lost 8 bases, J lost 5 bases, and 5 bases stayed unmatched. The germline V gene encodes CDR1 SNHLY and CDR2 FYNNEI. The CDR3 sequence is 12 residues long. CDR3 sequence reads: CASSSGAETQYF. The CDR3 DNA is TGTGCCAGCTCAAGCGGGGCGGAGACCCAGTACTTC.

The chain uses TRBV7-9 and TRBJ1-4; tentative D call: TRBD1 (5 bases). CDR1 and CDR2 from the germline V gene are SEHNR and FQNEAQ (reference sequence). Trimming removed 4 bases from V and 8 bases from J, with 14 bases in between. CDR3 length equals 14 residues. CDR3 in amino acids: CASSSGREVEKLFF. CDR3 DNA: TGTGCCAGCAGCTCGGGACGGGAGGTGGAAAAACTGTTTTTT.

The chain couples TRBV3-1 (or the pseudogene TRBV3-2) to TRBJ2-7; TRBD1 might be the D (6 bases). This CDR3 contains 15 residues. V lost 1 base and J 2 bases, leaving 12 bases between the germline ends. From germline, CDR1 is LGHDT and CDR2 YNNKEL (reference sequence). The CDR3 region is CASSQAGVLAYEQYF. The CDR3 DNA is TGTGCCAGCAGCCAAGCAGGGGTCTTAGCCTACGAGCAGTACTTC.

V gene TRBV19 combines with J gene TRBJ2-4; 15 bases are shared with TRBD2. The CDR3 length is 18 residues. The V gene's germline CDR1 is LNHDA and CDR2 SQIVND (reference sequence). J lost 8 bases, V lost 4 bases, and 12 bases had no gene match. CDR3 sequence reads: CASSRGLAGGRVPYIQYF. For the CDR3, the DNA is TGTGCCAGTAGTAGGGGACTAGCGGGGGGCCGGGTCCCATACATTCAGTACTTC.

The CDR3 sequence: CASLAEEVNEQFF. The DNA of the CDR3 is TGTGCCAGCTTAGCGGAGGAGGTAAATGAGCAGTTCTTC. The rearrangement joins TRBV6-5 to TRBJ2-1; TRBD2 is a possible D gene (6 bases). Between the trimmed V and J ends, which lost 8 bases and 7 bases, there was a span of 15 bases. Germline V gene lookup returns CDR1 MNHEY and CDR2 SVGAGI. The CDR3 length is 13 residues.

The rearrangement links TRBV19 to TRBJ2-1, with 8 bases fitting TRBD2. V was pared by 2 bases and J by 9 bases, with 9 bases of the junction left unmatched. CDR1 and CDR2 (germline): LNHDA, SQIVND (reference sequence). The length of the CDR3 is 15 residues. CDR3 bases: TGTGCCAGTAGTATAACGGGAGGGCCTTTAGGTGAGCAGTTCTTC. Amino acid sequence: CASSITGGPLGEQFF.

CDR3 coding DNA: TGTGCCAGTAGACAGGGAGAGGGTGACACTGAAGCTTTCTTT. It specifies CASRQGEGDTEAFF. This chain links TRBV19 with TRBJ1-1; the D gene is possibly TRBD1 (6 bases). With 6 bases removed from V and 3 bases from J, the gap between germline ends came to 14 bases. Germline V gives CDR1 LNHDA, CDR2 SQIVND (reference sequence). The CDR3 contains 14 residues.

This chain links TRBV6-6 with TRBJ2-7; a possible D gene is TRBD2 (5 bases). The germline CDR1 and CDR2 sequences are MNHNY and SVGAGI (reference sequence). Deletions cut 8 bases from V and 0 bases from J, with 11 bases between. This CDR3 has 13 amino acids. The CDR3 here is CASGRGPSYEQYF. For the CDR3, the DNA is TGTGCCAGCGGCAGAGGGCCCTCCTACGAGCAGTACTTC.

CDR3 nucleotides: TGTGCCAGCAGCTTAGATCTCGGGGTTTCCTCCTACGAGCAGTACTTC. Translating it yields CASSLDLGVSSYEQYF. V gene TRBV11-3 combines with J gene TRBJ2-7; possibly TRBD2 for D (5 bases). Between the trimmed V and J ends, which lost 0 bases and 0 bases, there was a span of 12 bases. Germline V gene data show CDR1 as SGHNT and CDR2 as YENEEA. This CDR3 contains 16 residues. Filled out from reference TRBV11-3 and TRBJ2-7, the complete variable domain reads EAGVVQSPRYKIIEKKQPVAFWCNPISGHNTLYWYLQNLGQGPELLIRYENEEAVDDSQLPKDRFSAERLKGVDSTLKIQPAELGDSAVYLCASSLDLGVSSYEQYFGPGTRLTVT.